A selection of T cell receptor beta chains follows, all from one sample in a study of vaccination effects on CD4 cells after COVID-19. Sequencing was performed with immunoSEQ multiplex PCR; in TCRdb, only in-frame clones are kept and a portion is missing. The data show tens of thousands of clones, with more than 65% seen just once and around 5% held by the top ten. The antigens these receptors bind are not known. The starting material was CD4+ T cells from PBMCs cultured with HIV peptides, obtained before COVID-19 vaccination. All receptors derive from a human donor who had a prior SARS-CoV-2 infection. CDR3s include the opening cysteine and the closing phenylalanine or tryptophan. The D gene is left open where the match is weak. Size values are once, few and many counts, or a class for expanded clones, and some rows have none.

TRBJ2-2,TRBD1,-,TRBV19,TGTGCCAGTAGTATCGGAGGTGACAGGGGGTCGTCCGGGGAGCTGTTTTTT,CASSIGGDRGSSGELFF
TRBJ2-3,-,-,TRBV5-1,TGCGCCAGCAGCTTGTTCAGTACAGATACGCAGTATTTT,CASSLFSTDTQYF
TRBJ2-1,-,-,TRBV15,TGTGCCACCAGCAGAGGGGGGGACCGCTACAATGAGCAGTTCTTC,CATSRGGDRYNEQFF
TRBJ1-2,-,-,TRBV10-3,TGTGCCATCAGTGAGACTCGGGGGTCCTATGGCTACACCTTC,CAISETRGSYGYTF
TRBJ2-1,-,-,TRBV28,TGTGCCAGCAGCGATATTTGGGCAGGGAATGAGCAGTTCTTC,CASSDIWAGNEQFF
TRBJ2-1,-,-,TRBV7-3,TGTGCCAGCAGCTCCTCCGGAGGGACCCGAGGGGTCAATGAGCAGTTCTTC,CASSSSGGTRGVNEQFF
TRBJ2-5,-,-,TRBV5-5,TGTGCCAGCAGCCCCGGATACCAAGAGACCCAGTACTTC,CASSPGYQETQYF
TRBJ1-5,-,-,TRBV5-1,TGCGCCAGCAGCCGAGGACAGATCAATCAGCCCCAGCATTTT,CASSRGQINQPQHF
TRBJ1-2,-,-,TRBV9,TGTGCCAGCAGCGTAATGGGACAAAACTATGGCTACACCTTC,CASSVMGQNYGYTF
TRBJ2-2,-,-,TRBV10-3,TGTGCCATCAGTGAGGTGGTAGCACCTACGAACACCGGGGAGCTGTTTTTT,CAISEVVAPTNTGELFF
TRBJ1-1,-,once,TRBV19,TGTGCCAGTAGTTCGGGACTCTCAACCGATGGGGCTTTCTTT,CASSSGLSTDGAFF
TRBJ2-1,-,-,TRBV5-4,TGTGCCAGCAGCTTGGGGGCAGGGGCGGGGGTCAACAATGAGCAGTTCTTC,CASSLGAGAGVNNEQFF
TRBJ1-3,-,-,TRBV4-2,TGTGCCAGCAGCCAAAAAACAGGGCTATACTCTGGAAACACCATATATTTT,CASSQKTGLYSGNTIYF
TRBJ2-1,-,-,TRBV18,TGTGCCAGCTCACCCAGTAGCTTGAGGAATGAGCAGTTCTTC,CASSPSSLRNEQFF
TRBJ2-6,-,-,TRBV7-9,TGTGCCAGCAGCTCTTTCCCCGGATGGCGACACTCTGGGGCCAACGTCCTGACTTTC,CASSSFPGWRHSGANVLTF
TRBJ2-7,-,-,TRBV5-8,TGTGCCAGCAGCCGAAACCGCTACGAGCAGTACTTC,CASSRNRYEQYF
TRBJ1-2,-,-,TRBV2,TGTGCCAGCAGTGTTGCTACCCCACAGTCGGGCTATGGCTACACCTTC,CASSVATPQSGYGYTF
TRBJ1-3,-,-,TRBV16,TGTGCCAGCAGCCAATCCTCTGGAAACACCATATATTTT,CASSQSSGNTIYF
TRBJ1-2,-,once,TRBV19,TGTGCCAGTAGTATCTCAGGAGGGGCCTATGGCTACACCTTC,CASSISGGAYGYTF
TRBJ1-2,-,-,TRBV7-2,TGTGCCAGCAGCTTAGGGGTGGGGGTTTTCTATGGCTACACCTTC,CASSLGVGVFYGYTF
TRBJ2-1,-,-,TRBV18,TGTGCCAGCTCACCGTATGAGGGGACCGAATCCTACAATGAGCAGTTCTTC,CASSPYEGTESYNEQFF
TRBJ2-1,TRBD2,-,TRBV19,TGTGCCAGTAGTCCTCAAACTAGCGGGGGTTACAATGAGCAGTTCTTC,CASSPQTSGGYNEQFF
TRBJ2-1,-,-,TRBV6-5,TGTGCCAGCTCTTGGACCCAGGGGAATGAGCAGTTCTTC,CASSWTQGNEQFF
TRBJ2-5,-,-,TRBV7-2,TGTGCCAGCAGCTTAAGGGGGATTAGGGAGACCCAGTACTTC,CASSLRGIRETQYF
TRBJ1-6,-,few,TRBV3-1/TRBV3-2,TGTGCCAGCAGCCAAAACGGACCCTGGGGAGGTAATTCACCCCTCCACTTT,CASSQNGPWGGNSPLHF
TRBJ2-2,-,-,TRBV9,TGTGCCAGCAGCGTCCTCCCGGGTGTGGGCACCGGGGAGCTGTTTTTT,CASSVLPGVGTGELFF
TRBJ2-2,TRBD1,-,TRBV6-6,TGTGCCAGCAGTTACTCGGGACAGGGGGCGTTCGGGGAGCTGTTTTTT,CASSYSGQGAFGELFF
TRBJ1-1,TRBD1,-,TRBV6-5,TGTGCCAGCAGCTGGGACAGTATGAACACTGAAGCTTTCTTT,CASSWDSMNTEAFF